The entry below gives a single T cell receptor (beta chain) sequence along with its context. Its antigen is as yet unknown. The data belong to a study of cytomegalovirus exposure and HLA in healthy donors. General study results and limits: A later analysis linked a missense DCLRE1C variant to TCR beta V- and J-gene trimming.

PCR employed 60 Vbeta and 13 Jbeta primers. The table came from immunoSEQ multiplex PCR; TCRdb's copy has only in-frame clones and leaves some out. Among approximately 100,000 clones listed, roughly 71% were seen once. There are 15 residues in the CDR3. V was shortened by 1 base and J by 4 bases, with 10 bases between the two germline ends. Germline V lookup: CDR1 SGHNT, CDR2 YENEEA. This chain connects TRBV11-3 to TRBJ2-2; possibly TRBD2 for D (6 bases). The TCR originated in a man aged 40-55 years in good health and CMV-seropositive. Sequenced material: PBMCs. This CDR3 is CASSLVSGLTGELFF. DNA of the CDR3: TGTGCCAGCAGCTTAGTCAGCGGGCTCACCGGGGAGCTGTTTTTT.